This T cell receptor beta chain was observed in a study of OX40 agonist ivuxolimab in advanced cancers. Background on the study: Patients were dosed intravenously with ivuxolimab at 0.01 to 10 mg/kg every 2 weeks.

The CDR3 spans 15 residues. With V trimmed by 5 bases and J by 5 bases, 11 bases remained unmatched. Germline-derived CDR1 and CDR2 are SNHLY and FYNNEI. TCRdb's copy holds only in-frame clones and misses some; the assay was immunoSEQ multiplex PCR. The data contain about 100,000 clones, about 91% of them seen just once; the ten biggest clones take up roughly 0.53%. As to this clone: Its cognate antigen is unknown.

Regarding the study as a whole: Some nonresponders also had low normalized T-cell clonal expansion. CD8+ T cells were the subset that, on average, had more expanded clones than CD4+.

The chain couples TRBV2 to TRBJ2-5; TRBD2 matches 7 bases. The source was CD4+ or CD8+ T cells sorted from blood, collected in a trial of the OX40 agonist ivuxolimab. This clonotype originated in an adult with an advanced solid tumor such as melanoma, head and neck, liver or kidney cancer. The CDR3 coding sequence is TGTGCCAGCAGTTGGGACTACCAGGCCCCCGAGACCCAGTACTTC. Protein product: CASSWDYQAPETQYF.